The 29 T cell receptor beta chains given below trace back to one sample, sequenced in a study of T cells after yellow fever vaccination. TCRdb ran MiXCR on the 5' RACE reads and lists one entry per CDR3 protein. The repertoire includes 150,000 or so distinct CDR3 sequences, 9.3% of them detected once, and roughly a third sits in the top ten. The sample was CD8+ T cells sorted from PBMCs, taken 45 days after the yellow fever booster vaccination. These receptors were taken from a young man who received the YFV17D yellow fever vaccine.

The chain couples TRBV4-3 to TRBJ2-2; 12 bases match TRBD2. Germline CDR1 LGHNA, CDR2 YSLEER. CDR3 length: 18 amino acids. The V segment lost 4 bases and the J segment 3 bases; nucleotides outside the gene matches: 9. Here the CDR3 DNA reads TGCGCCAGCAGCCCTATCACTAGCGGGGGGTCGGACACCGGGGAGCTGTTTTTT. Protein: CASSPITSGGSDTGELFF.

The chain uses TRBV6-2 or TRBV6-3 and TRBJ1-2, with D unresolved. Deletions cut 0 bases from V and 1 base from J, with 9 bases between. This CDR3 has 15 residues. Germline loops: CDR1 MNHEY, CDR2 SVGEGT. Written as DNA, the CDR3 is TGTGCCAGCAGTTACTCGCCGACGGATAACTATGGCTACACCTTC. It specifies CASSYSPTDNYGYTF.

This clonotype was counted a few times. The chain carries TRBV10-3 and TRBJ2-7; 12 nucleotides match TRBD2. The CDR3 has 15 amino acids. Germline CDR1 and CDR2: ENHRY and SYGVKD. V lost 4 bases, J lost 3 bases, and 4 bases stayed unmatched. CDR3 coding DNA: TGTGCCATCAGTGGGGGACTAGCGGGCGACTACGAGCAGTACTTC. Its protein is CAISGGLAGDYEQYF.

This clonotype came up many times. The junction shows a germline mismatch at one end, possibly a read error. This rearrangement joins TRBV4-3 to TRBJ2-3; 8 bases are shared with TRBD1. CDR1 LGHNA and CDR2 YSLEER come from the germline V gene. The length of the CDR3 is 17 residues. The CDR3 DNA is TGCGCCAGCAGCCAAGCTGTGGGGACAGGCGGCACAAATACGCAGTATTTT. Translating gives CASSQAVGTGGTNTQYF.

V usage is TRBV29-1 and J usage is TRBJ2-1, with D uncertain. This CDR3 has 14 amino acids. V was shortened by 4 bases and J by 4 bases, with 14 bases between the two germline ends. Germline CDR1 reads SQVTM; CDR2 reads ANQGSEA. CDR3 coding DNA: TGCAGCGTTGGTGGAGCTACTCCATACAATGAGCAGTTCTTC. Protein product: CSVGGATPYNEQFF.

Only a few counts were recorded for this clonotype. This rearrangement joins TRBV6-5 to TRBJ2-5; possibly TRBD1 or TRBD2 for D (5 bases each). Trimming removed 2 bases at V and 1 base at J, with 8 bases between. The CDR3 loop spans 14 amino acids. From germline, CDR1 is MNHEY and CDR2 SVGAGI. This chain's CDR3 is CASSYGTVQETQYF. The CDR3 DNA reads TGTGCCAGCAGTTACGGGACGGTCCAAGAGACCCAGTACTTC.

This clonotype has only a few counts. This chain joins TRBV7-9 and TRBJ2-7; D is uncertain. The CDR3 length is 14 residues. Per the germline V gene, CDR1 is SEHNR and CDR2 is FQNEAQ (reference sequence). V lost 7 bases and J 2 bases, leaving 15 bases between the germline ends. The CDR3 DNA is TGTGCCAGCACCCAAGCTGGGAACCCCTACGAGCAGTACTTC. Translating gives CASTQAGNPYEQYF.

This clonotype has just a few counts. V usage is TRBV24-1 and J usage is TRBJ2-3; maybe TRBD2 (6 bases). This CDR3 is 14 amino acids long. The V gene's germline CDR1 is KGHDR and CDR2 SFDVKD. V was shortened by 9 bases and J by 1 base, with 13 bases between the two germline ends. The CDR3 nucleotides are TGTGCCACCTCCCCTGCGGGGCGCACAGATACGCAGTATTTT. Protein: CATSPAGRTDTQYF.

The sample holds a few counts of this clonotype. In nucleotides, the CDR3 is TGCAGCGTTGAGTCCCGGGACAGGGAATCCTACGAGCAGTACTTC. Its protein product is CSVESRDRESYEQYF. This sequence joins TRBV29-1 and TRBJ2-7; 9 bases are a match to TRBD1. The CDR3 contains 15 residues. Germline trimming cut 3 bases from V and 1 base from J; bases unmatched to any gene: 7. In germline, CDR1 is SQVTM, CDR2 ANQGSEA.

Concerning this clonotype: One junction end disagrees with the germline gene, perhaps due to a read error. The chain links TRBV12-3 or TRBV12-4 to TRBJ2-1, with D possibly matching TRBD2 (5 bases). This CDR3 has 14 residues. In DNA, the CDR3 is TGTGCCAGCAGTTTGGCTAGCTCCAACAATGAGCAGTTCTTC. This encodes CASSLASSNNEQFF.

This chain joins TRBV5-1 and TRBJ1-1, with no clear D. Germline values: CDR1 SGHRS, CDR2 YFSETQ. The CDR3 length is 15 residues. The germline V and J ends were trimmed by 3 bases and 0 bases, with 12 bases remaining between them. CDR3 DNA sequence: TGCGCCAGCAGCTACCTGGGTGGAATGAACACTGAAGCTTTCTTT. It codes for CASSYLGGMNTEAFF.

In its sample, this clonotype was seen a few times. The rearrangement uses TRBV4-3 and TRBJ2-4; a possible D gene is TRBD2 (5 bases). Germline values: CDR1 LGHNA, CDR2 YSLEER. CDR3 size: 17 residues. Between the trimmed V and J ends, which lost 3 bases and 9 bases, there was a span of 24 bases. The CDR3 nucleotides are TGCGCCAGCAGCCAGTTGTATAATACGGGGAAGTCGGGCATTCAGTACTTC. Protein sequence: CASSQLYNTGKSGIQYF.

This clonotype was detected only a few times. The V gene is TRBV5-1, the J gene TRBJ2-5, with D perhaps TRBD1 (5 bases). CDR1 and CDR2 (germline): SGHRS, YFSETQ. Trimming pared 7 bases from V and 5 bases from J, leaving 21 bases between. The CDR3 covers 15 residues. Here the CDR3 DNA reads TGCGCCAGCTGTTCAGGGTTCCCTAGGGCGGAGACCCAGTACTTC. Its protein is CASCSGFPRAETQYF.

The DNA of the CDR3 is TGCGCCAGCAGCCAGGGGGTGGCTAGCGGGGGGGTTTCCTACGAGCAGTACTTC. Translation gives CASSQGVASGGVSYEQYF. This chain joins TRBV4-1 and TRBJ2-7, with 12 bases aligning to TRBD2. The germline V gene encodes CDR1 MGHRA and CDR2 YSYEKL. The CDR3 length is 18 residues. With 3 bases clipped from V and 1 base from J, the junction kept 10 bases outside the gene matches.

The CDR3 DNA reads as TGTGCCAGCACCCTATACAGGGTAGGGACTGAAGCTTTCTTT. It codes for CASTLYRVGTEAFF. The rearrangement uses TRBV6-2 or TRBV6-3 and TRBJ1-1, with D tentatively TRBD1 (6 bases). The CDR3 has 14 amino acids. From germline, CDR1 is MNHEY and CDR2 SVGEGT. V lost 7 bases and J 5 bases, leaving 17 bases between the germline ends.

V gene TRBV5-1 combines with J gene TRBJ2-3; tentatively, D is TRBD1 (6 bases). The V end was cut by 2 bases, the J end by 3 bases, with 10 bases between. This CDR3 is 14 amino acids long. Germline values: CDR1 SGHRS, CDR2 YFSETQ. The DNA of the CDR3 is TGCGCCAGCAGCTTCCACAGGGATACAGATACGCAGTATTTT. This translates into CASSFHRDTDTQYF.

This clonotype was seen more than once but under ten times. The V and J genes are TRBV6-5 and TRBJ2-3; TRBD2 matches at 8 bases. Germline CDR1 is MNHEY and CDR2 is SVGAGI. This CDR3 comprises 15 residues. Germline trimming cut 7 bases from V and 8 bases from J; bases unmatched to any gene: 14. The CDR3 protein is CASTLGAGGGTTQYF. Here the CDR3 DNA reads TGTGCCAGCACCCTTGGTGCGGGGGGCGGAACTACGCAGTATTTT.

The rearrangement joins TRBV7-2 to TRBJ2-3; D not certain. The CDR3 is made up of 14 amino acids. Germline CDR1 is SGHTA and CDR2 is FQGNSA. Trimming shortened V by 5 bases and J by 4 bases, and 13 bases separated the two germline ends. The CDR3 sequence: CASSPQLRADTQYF. The CDR3 bases are TGTGCCAGCAGCCCCCAGCTAAGGGCAGATACGCAGTATTTT.

This clonotype appeared a few times. The CDR3 coding sequence is TGTGCCAGCAGCCCCGGGACAGGAGTTTCCTACGAGCAGTACGTC. Residues: CASSPGTGVSYEQYV. The V and J genes are TRBV5-6 and TRBJ2-7, with 8 positions matching TRBD1. The CDR3 runs to 15 residues. Germline V gene sequence: CDR1 SGHDT, CDR2 YYEEEE. The V gene end was trimmed by 4 bases and the J gene end by 1 base; junction bases not matched to a gene: 7.

This clonotype was counted only a few times. The chain carries TRBV11-2 and TRBJ2-3; possible D gene TRBD2, 7 bases. CDR1 and CDR2 (germline): SGHAT, FQNNGV. The CDR3 has 17 amino acids. The ends were cut back, 2 bases at V and 4 bases at J, with 19 bases in the middle. The CDR3 sequence: CASSLSRIGGRPDTQYF. As DNA, the CDR3 is TGTGCCAGCAGCTTATCTAGAATCGGGGGGCGCCCAGATACGCAGTATTTT.

The rearrangement joins TRBV3-1 to TRBJ2-3; TRBD2 matches at 11 bases. Trimming at V came to 3 bases and at J to 6 bases, leaving 8 bases not matched to a gene. This CDR3 is built from 16 residues. From germline, CDR1 is LGHDT and CDR2 YNNKEL (reference sequence). This CDR3 is CASSHLTSGGMDTQYF. DNA of the CDR3: TGTGCCAGCAGCCACCTTACTAGCGGGGGAATGGATACGCAGTATTTT.

The sample holds a few counts of this clonotype. This chain connects TRBV6-5 to TRBJ2-1, with 12 bases lining up with TRBD2. The junction had 9 bases not matched to a gene; V was cut back by 3 bases and J by 6 bases. The CDR3 consists of 17 residues. Germline CDR1 reads MNHEY; CDR2 reads SVGAGI. This CDR3 is CASSYSSGGAAGNEQFF. Written as DNA, the CDR3 is TGTGCCAGCAGTTATTCTAGCGGGGGGGCCGCAGGCAATGAGCAGTTCTTC.

In this sample, this clonotype turned up a few times. The chain employs TRBV20-1 and TRBJ2-2, with unresolved D. The germline V and J ends were trimmed by 6 bases and 0 bases, with 8 bases remaining between them. The CDR3 extends over 13 amino acids. Germline assignment: CDR1 DFQATT and CDR2 SNEGSKA (reference sequence). CDR3: CSALPPNTGELFF. The DNA for the CDR3 is TGCAGTGCCCTGCCACCGAACACCGGGGAGCTGTTTTTT.

In this sample, this clonotype turned up a few times. CDR3 DNA: TGTGCCAGCAGTAACCCGACTGGAGAGGTGGCCCAAGAGACCCAGTACTTC. It specifies CASSNPTGEVAQETQYF. This chain connects TRBV6-1 to TRBJ2-5; D gene unclear. The CDR3 spans 17 residues. Germline loops: CDR1 MNHNS, CDR2 SASEGT. Between the trimmed V and J ends, which lost 5 bases and 1 base, there was a span of 20 bases.

This chain uses TRBV27 with TRBJ1-2, with D maybe TRBD1 (5 bases). CDR1 is MNHEY, CDR2 SMNVEV, per germline (reference sequence). V was pared by 7 bases and J by 8 bases, with 14 bases between. This CDR3 region has 12 residues. This CDR3 reads CASTGGVEGYTF. For the CDR3, the DNA is TGTGCCAGCACCGGGGGGGTGGAAGGCTACACCTTC.

In its sample, this clonotype was seen a few times. The V gene is TRBV5-1, the J gene TRBJ2-3, with D perhaps matching TRBD1 or TRBD2 (5 bases each). The CDR3 is 14 amino acids. V was cut by 4 bases and J by 1 base, with 10 bases left in between. Germline loops: CDR1 SGHRS, CDR2 YFSETQ. The CDR3: CASSHRGGTDTQYF. In DNA, the CDR3 is TGCGCCAGCAGCCACAGAGGGGGCACAGATACGCAGTATTTT.

The genes are TRBV5-1 and TRBJ2-5, with a possible D match to TRBD2 (7 bases). The germline V gene encodes CDR1 SGHRS and CDR2 YFSETQ. V shed 0 bases and J shed 5 bases, with 17 bases lying between them. The CDR3 contains 16 residues. Here the CDR3 reads CASSLDERGAGETQYF. The CDR3, as DNA: TGCGCCAGCAGCTTGGACGAACGGGGGGCCGGCGAGACCCAGTACTTC. The full variable domain, with the rest looked up from reference TRBV5-1 and TRBJ2-5, is KAGVTQTPRYLIKTRGQQVTLSCSPISGHRSVSWYQQTPGQGLQFLFEYFSETQRNKGNFPGRFSGRQFSNSRSEMNVSTLELGDSALYLCASSLDERGAGETQYFGPGTRLLVL.

This chain joins TRBV3-1 and TRBJ2-1; D possibly matches TRBD1 or TRBD2 (7 bases each). CDR1 LGHDT and CDR2 YNNKEL come from the germline V gene (reference sequence). This CDR3 region has 15 residues. V was cut by 1 base and J by 12 bases, with 19 bases left in between. The CDR3 region is CASSQVTQGGVGQFF. The CDR3 nucleotides read TGTGCCAGCAGCCAAGTAACCCAGGGGGGGGTCGGGCAGTTCTTC.

This clonotype was observed a handful of times. The chain carries TRBV6-2 or TRBV6-3 and TRBJ2-3; the match to TRBD1 covers 7 bases. The CDR3 extends over 15 amino acids. Trimming cost V 7 bases and J 6 bases; bases outside gene matches: 13. From germline, CDR1 is MNHEY and CDR2 SVGEGT. The CDR3 is CASIPQGTPRDTQYF. CDR3 DNA sequence: TGTGCCAGCATCCCACAGGGGACCCCCAGGGATACGCAGTATTTT.